Described below is a single T cell receptor (beta chain) sequence and its context. It lacks a known antigen. No much larger clone is present one base from it, and per-base qualities are unavailable. Libraries came from the immunoSEQ multiplex PCR assay. The multiplex PCR relied on a mix of 60 forward primers for TCR Vbeta segments and 13 reverse primers for TCR Jbeta segments. A multiplex PCR assay on genomic DNA amplified the CDR3 region of rearranged TCR beta genes. Amplified TCR beta libraries were sequenced as 87-base-pair reads on the Illumina HiSeq System. Turning to the authors' computational methods: Across the 670 or so repertoires, a later analysis counted some 80 million unique TCR beta chains, around 10 million of which were shared by at least two donors. To remove PCR and sequencing errors, raw reads were error-corrected and collapsed into unique sequences using a nearest-neighbor algorithm that merged closely related sequences. Alignment of CDR3 sequences to IMGT reference sequences was used to assign V, D and J gene segments. Each retained sequence needed at least a six-nucleotide match to both a V gene segment and a J gene segment. A rearrangement was called productive if the CDR3 had no stop codons and remained in frame with V and J, and every other rearrangement was called non-productive. Following IMGT convention, CDR3 was defined as the stretch from the second conserved V-encoded cysteine to the conserved J-encoded phenylalanine. The earlier analysis of 587 of the donors excluded sequences that lacked an unambiguous match to a single V gene segment. In an earlier analysis of a few hundred of the donors, V segments were called functional above 56.7% productive rearrangements and were called segregating when the between-donor standard deviation exceeded 5%. A statistical classification framework was built for diagnosing cytomegalovirus status from the catalog of TCR beta chain sequences. In a later analysis, V and J genes were assigned by comparing TCR nucleotide sequences against IMGT/GENE-DB human TR gene sequences. The TCRdist pipeline was used in a later analysis to assign CDR3 sequences and most-parsimonious VDJ recombination scenarios. In a later analysis, each TCR beta chain was defined by its CDR3 amino acid sequence together with its V-gene family, and reads without a unique V-gene family were excluded. In a later analysis, 550 to 650 highly shared, low-generation-probability nucleotide sequences were removed to address suspected cross-contamination and a sequencing artifact. In a later analysis, a clonal expansion index was calculated for each public chain from normalized within-repertoire ranks of inferred template counts. In a later analysis, generation probabilities were computed with a VDJ recombination model fitted to out-of-frame rearrangements, and the resulting probabilities were checked against IGoR. In a later analysis, TCR-TCR, TCR-HLA and TCR-CMV co-occurrence was scored with hypergeometric tests, and a repertoire-size bias correction was applied to TCR pairs. In a later analysis, false discovery rates were estimated by permuting HLA or CMV assignments 20 times. In a later analysis, co-occurring TCRs were grouped with DBSCAN, and TCRdist sequence similarity was added when clustering was performed within HLA-allele-positive subsets. Co-occurrence clustering excluded repertoires with fewer than 30,000 or more than 120,000 public chains, plus five with anomalous nucleotide sharing. TCRdb provides this immuneACCESS table in a form limited to in-frame rearrangements. Some clones are lacking; in checked studies, under half of them reflect an unresolved V gene, and why the rest are absent is not known. The V and J calls and clone size come from that table; D and trimming were worked out from the DNA. The sample includes some 87,000 clones, with roughly 80% observed a single time. The leading ten clones occupy approximately 7.4% of the sample.

The sample originates from a study of cytomegalovirus exposure and HLA in healthy donors (dated by TCRdb to the late 2010s). Regarding the study in general: According to an earlier analysis of 587 of the donors, 150 million to 200 million T cells yielded 95 million to 140 million unique TCR beta sequences and 250 to 350 Gb of sequence data. An early release covering roughly 640 HLA-typed donors comprised about 300 gigabases of sequencing data and roughly 85 million unique TCR sequences. Of the roughly 410 genotyped donors, over 80% were placed in the genetic ancestry cluster associated with self-reported Caucasian donors. The study was designed to test whether signatures of past pathogen exposure could be identified by cataloging public T cell receptors. Using immunosequencing, the study profiled T cell repertoires from 666 subjects and related those repertoires to cytomegalovirus serostatus. A separate validation cohort of more than 100 different subjects was used in addition to the approximately 670-subject first cohort. To predict cytomegalovirus infection status, the study brought together high-throughput TCR immunosequencing, statistical association of individual TCRs with disease status, and machine learning. In a later analysis, previously published TCR beta repertoires from several hundred donors were re-analyzed and high-resolution HLA genotyping was added so that TCR occurrence patterns could be studied. Rather than using new phenotypic data, the later analysis identified candidate immune exposures from TCR beta sequences and from how often those sequences occurred across donors. In an earlier analysis of a few hundred of the donors, high-throughput TCR beta sequencing was used to judge whether each TCR beta V gene segment behaved as functional or pseudogenic. Donor age, sex, ethnicity and CMV serostatus were compiled alongside the repertoire data. A later genetic analysis took genome-wide SNP genotypes for about three fifths of the 666 donors and used that subset as a discovery cohort. Every repertoire in the discovery cohort had been generated on one and the same sequencing platform. HLA typing covered class I and class II loci at four-digit resolution. The number of donors typed differed by locus, with about 629-640 for A, B, C, DRB1 and DQB1, roughly 550 for DQA1, over 600 for DPA1, and 450 to 480 for DPB1. Because of strong linkage in the cohort, five DR-DQ haplotypes were treated as single units for association and clustering. Among some 400 genotyped donors of the cohort, an average of about 240,000 unique TCR beta nucleotide sequences was sequenced per donor, of which about 18% were non-productive.

The CDR3 goes from the cysteine to the phenylalanine over 16 residues. The sequence is cut down to CDR3 DNA, 48 bases in frame from base 1. Sequences ENHRY (CDR1) and SYGVKD (CDR2) are obtained from the germline V gene. A distance of 19 bases separates the germline ends of V and J, which lose 3 bases and 5 bases respectively. The cohort consisted of 666 healthy bone marrow donors. At the time of sampling, all cohort members were nominally healthy, though unrecorded immune exposures were likely present. The donor tested CMV seropositive and was one of the 289 seropositive cohort members. Each donor provided a peripheral blood sample, and peripheral blood mononuclear cells were used for TCR beta sequencing. The Qiagen DNeasy Blood Extraction Kit was used to extract genomic DNA from the blood cell samples. The paper as a whole reports these results and caveats: In a later analysis, TCR association rates were found to vary across HLA loci, with the most associated TCRs seen for DRB1 alleles and the fewest for HLA-C alleles. In an earlier analysis of some 500 of the donors, most TCR beta V segments were observed in productive rearrangements about 87% or about 30% of the time, broadly matching IMGT annotations. A later analysis found that most CMV-associated TCR beta chains appeared HLA-restricted, with HLA associations seemingly driven largely by CMV exposure. The authors suggested that the approach could potentially be generalized to other disease states and immunological phenotypes. A total of roughly 160 TCR beta chains were listed by the study as associated with cytomegalovirus. The 87-base-pair reads could not distinguish some IMGT-functional V segments, including TRBV6-2 and TRBV6-3, so those segments were excluded. Most TCR sequences were seen in very few donors, while some public TCRs were found in many individuals. Specific HLA alleles were associated with around 18,000 TCR beta sequences at a false discovery rate of 0.05 in a later analysis. A later analysis found that HLA-associated TCR beta chains were more clonally expanded and had lower generation probabilities than equally common non-associated chains. When HLA alleles, especially DR and DQ, strongly co-occurred, attributing TCR associations to individual alleles was difficult. Presence/absence analyses assumed roughly uniform sequencing depth across donors, an assumption that may not hold. The sequencing pipeline was judged likely to have produced a cluster of highly shared sequence variants as a technical artifact. Because HLA typing was missing for some donors at each locus, association tests included only the typed subset. In a later analysis, several top co-occurrence clusters were reported to appear linked to parvovirus B19, influenza, CMV and Epstein-Barr virus. Because counts were too low, around 18 rarely observed V segments, including chromosome 9 orphons, were left out of the earlier analysis of approximately 580 of the donors. A later genetic analysis associated a missense DCLRE1C variant with V-gene and J-gene trimming of TCR beta chains, and an independent cohort replicated the association. In vitro tests confirmed that a few of the cytomegalovirus-associated TCR beta chains recognize cytomegalovirus antigens. Linkage disequilibrium might explain the correlated functional status among segregating V segments, but an unknown experimental factor could not be ruled out. A further reported finding was that TCR beta sequences accurately predicted the HLA-A and HLA-B alleles for most subjects in the first cohort. Only TCR beta chains were sequenced in this cohort, and the absence of alpha or paired-chain data limited detectable features. In a later genetic analysis, fewer N-insertions in productive TCRs were reported among donors in an Asian-associated ancestry cluster than the approximately 670-donor mean. For the cohort, immune exposure information was limited to CMV serostatus. The classifier was reported to diagnose cytomegalovirus status with high specificity and sensitivity in both the original and validation cohorts.

The sequence joins TRBV10-3 to TRBJ1-1; a tentative D match to TRBD1 spans 6 bases. The TCR comes from a man aged 50-59 years in good health and CMV-seropositive. The sequencing input was PBMCs. The CDR3 region reads CAISDSRAGEGTEAFF. The DNA sequence follows: TGTGCCATCAGTGACTCCCGGGCAGGGGAGGGGACTGAAGCTTTCTTT.